The T cell receptor beta chain described here comes from a study of cytomegalovirus exposure and HLA in healthy donors. Study as a whole: Of some 360 genotyped donors, about 80% clustered with self-reported Caucasian donors.

The PCR made use of 60 Vbeta and 13 Jbeta primers. Libraries were prepared by immunoSEQ multiplex PCR; TCRdb keeps only in-frame clonotypes and omits some of them. The listing records some 110,000 clones. V lost 7 bases and J lost 4, with 16 bases in between. CDR1 is LNHDA and CDR2 is SQIVND in the germline V gene (reference sequence). The CDR3 is made up of 14 amino acids. This clonotype originated in a man aged 18 to 29 in good health and CMV-seronegative. This chain links TRBV19 with TRBJ1-1; TRBD1 is a possible D gene (6 bases). The sequencing input was PBMCs. The CDR3 here is CASNEQGVGTEAFF. CDR3 bases: TGTGCCAGTAACGAACAGGGTGTGGGCACTGAAGCTTTCTTT.